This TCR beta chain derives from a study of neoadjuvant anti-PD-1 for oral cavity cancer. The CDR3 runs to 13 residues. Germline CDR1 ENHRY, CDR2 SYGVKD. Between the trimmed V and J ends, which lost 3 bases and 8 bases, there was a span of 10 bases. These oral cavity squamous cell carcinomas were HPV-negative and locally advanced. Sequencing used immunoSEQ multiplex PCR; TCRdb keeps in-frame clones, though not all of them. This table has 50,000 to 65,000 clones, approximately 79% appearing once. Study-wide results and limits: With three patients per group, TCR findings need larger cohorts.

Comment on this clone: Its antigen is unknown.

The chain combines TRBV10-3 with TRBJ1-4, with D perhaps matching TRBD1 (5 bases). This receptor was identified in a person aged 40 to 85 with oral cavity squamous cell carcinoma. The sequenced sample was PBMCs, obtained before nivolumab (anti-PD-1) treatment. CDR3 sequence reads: CAISDRVGEKLFF. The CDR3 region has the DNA TGTGCCATCAGTGACAGGGTTGGGGAAAAACTGTTTTTT.